This TCR beta chain was obtained from a study of CD8+ T cells in alopecia areata listed by TCRdb under 2018. Context from the whole study: Treated patients were enrolled in an open-label pilot trial of oral tofacitinib at 5 to 10 mg twice daily for moderate-to-severe alopecia areata. Patients stayed on tofacitinib for 6 to 18 months and then had 6 months of follow-up off drug so that delayed response and recurrence could be assessed. In treated patients, disease severity was measured using the SALT score, which gives the percentage of scalp surface area affected. The study used high-throughput TCRbeta sequencing to examine T cell clonal expansion in alopecia areata, in both the C3H/HeJ mouse model and human patients. Human TCRbeta sequencing covered scalp tissue and sorted CD4+ and CD8+ peripheral blood T cells from patchy and totalis/universalis alopecia areata patients and healthy controls. Tofacitinib-treated patients had biopsies at baseline and at 4 and 24 weeks of treatment, with a later scalp biopsy in several patients. Clonality in the scalp was compared among normal scalp (n=4), patchy alopecia areata scalp (n=8), and alopecia totalis/universalis scalp (n=8). The RNA source kit depended on sample type: the PAXgene miRNA kit for fixed scalp, the miRNeasy kit for PBMCs, and the RNeasy kit for mouse skin. Amplification of TCRbeta CDR3 regions was done by immunoSEQ multiplex PCR using 35 Vbeta forward primers and 13 Jbeta reverse primers.

Libraries were made using the immunoSEQ multiplex PCR assay. For TCR sequencing, RNA was extracted from every sample and reverse transcribed into cDNA to serve as template. First-strand cDNA was synthesized using SuperScript III with a 2:1 mix of oligo-dT and random hexamers. A synthetic immune receptor repertoire was used to gauge amplification bias, and whatever bias remained was removed computationally. Regarding the original processing steps: Raw reads were preprocessed to remove errors, and CDR3 was defined according to IMGT conventions as the region from the conserved cysteine to phenylalanine. Clonality was calculated as 1 minus Shannon entropy normalized by log2 of the number of productive unique TCRs. Scalp TCRbeta sequences were cross-referenced with sorted blood CD4 and CD8 repertoires so that the CD4 or CD8 identity of scalp clones could be inferred. TCRdb took this table from immuneACCESS and kept in-frame rearrangements with V and J called. Such tables lack part of the clones; where checked against another copy, unresolved V genes explain under half of the gap, and the rest is unexplained. Clone size and V and J calls were adopted from that table, with D and trimming inferred from the DNA. The table for this sample lists over 70,000 clones; 66% of them were counted only once. The top ten clonotypes cover 20% to 25% of the sample.

The CDR3, from cysteine to phenylalanine, totals 14 residues. Solely the CDR3 DNA is kept, with 42 bases framed from the first base. Sequences MGHRA (CDR1) and YSYEKL (CDR2) are obtained from the germline V gene. V loses 3 bases at its end and J loses 6 bases; junction bases beyond the gene matches: 5. The research as a whole found: During tofacitinib treatment, many expanded lesional clones remained in scalp and blood, and this persistence may partly explain relapse after treatment is stopped. Tofacitinib significantly decreased scalp clonality and the number of expanded CD8+ clones among the top 100 scalp clones. Higher clonality and more expanded CD8+ clones were observed in lesional scalp than in normal scalp, particularly in alopecia totalis/universalis, a finding suggestive of antigenic drive. Because the treated cohort was small and had only one nonresponder, larger studies are needed to examine links between baseline CD8+ expansion and response. TCR sequences shared between patients were less clear than in mice, possibly partly because of HLA diversity in the patient population. Scalp TCR repertoire analysis is complicated because resident alphabeta T cells in normal human skin are also sequenced, whereas mouse skin is dominated by gammadelta T cells.

As to this clone: The target of this receptor is not known. Base qualities are not recorded, but no much larger clone differs from it by a single base.

The time point label corresponds to: 20 to 30 weeks on oral tofacitinib. The treatment or condition label here, explained by the study, means: oral pan-JAK inhibitor, 5-10 mg twice daily. Peripheral blood and lesional scalp punch biopsies were obtained from patients with alopecia areata. After PBMCs were isolated by density centrifugation and stained for CD3, CD4 and CD8, a FACSAria was used to sort CD4+ and CD8+ T cells. The origin of this receptor is a human donor with alopecia areata. The rearrangement joined TRBV4-1 to TRBJ1-2; TRBD1 matches 9 bases in the middle. Sequenced material: CD8+ T cells sorted from blood, taken at week 24, from a patient treated with tofacitinib. The DNA sequence is TGCGCCAGCAGCCAGGCCGGGACAGGGAATGGCTACACCTTC. Translated, this gives CASSQAGTGNGYTF.